Shown below are 6 T cell receptor beta chains from a single sample sequenced in a study of cytomegalovirus exposure and HLA in healthy donors. The PCR ran on 60 Vbeta and 13 Jbeta primers. This table comes from immunoSEQ multiplex PCR, and its TCRdb copy is limited to in-frame clones, with some not included. The sample features roughly 75,000 clones, with about 0.83% in its top ten. Sequencing used PBMCs. Source of these receptors: a boy aged 5-17 years in good health and CMV-seronegative.

The J gene is TRBJ2-7, the V gene TRBV7-2; 11 bases match TRBD2. There are 15 residues in the CDR3. With 6 bases clipped from V and 0 bases from J, the junction kept 4 bases outside the gene matches. CDR1 and CDR2 (germline): SGHTA, FQGNSA. The chain's CDR3 is CASSTSGSRSYEQYF. The CDR3 DNA is TGTGCCAGCAGTACTAGCGGGAGCCGCTCCTACGAGCAGTACTTC.

The rearrangement joins TRBV6-5 to TRBJ1-1; no clear D gene. The length of the CDR3 is 14 residues. Trimming took off 5 bases at V and 5 bases at J, with 15 bases between the two ends. Germline loops: CDR1 MNHEY, CDR2 SVGAGI. The CDR3, as DNA: TGTGCCAGCAGTCGGGGATTAGAAGGGACTGAAGCTTTCTTT. As protein: CASSRGLEGTEAFF.

The chain carries TRBV6-6 and TRBJ2-7, with a weak D call TRBD1 (6 bases). V lost 1 base and J lost 3, with 13 bases in between. Germline lookup yields CDR1 MNHNY and CDR2 SVGAGI (reference sequence). CDR3 length: 15 residues. As DNA, the CDR3 is TGTGCCAGCAGTTACTTTCCGGGACAAATCTACGAGCAGTACTTC. It translates to CASSYFPGQIYEQYF.

The gene calls are TRBV18 and TRBJ1-5; 7 bases match TRBD1. CDR3 length equals 17 residues. Germline loops: CDR1 KGHSH, CDR2 LQKENI. Losses at the gene ends were 0 bases for V and 6 bases for J; bases not matched to a gene: 11. This CDR3 is CASSPPADRAGLQPQHF. The CDR3 DNA reads as TGTGCCAGCTCACCACCAGCTGACAGGGCAGGGCTTCAGCCCCAGCATTTT. Complete variable domain (other parts from reference TRBV18 and TRBJ1-5): NAGVMQNPRHLVRRRGQEARLRCSPMKGHSHVYWYRQLPEEGLKFMVYLQKENIIDESGMPKERFSAEFPKEGPSILRIQQVVRGDSAAYFCASSPPADRAGLQPQHFGDGTRLSIL.

This sequence joins TRBV2 and TRBJ2-7; D gene unclear. This CDR3 comprises 12 residues. CDR1 and CDR2 from the germline V gene are SNHLY and FYNNEI. Trimming removed 7 bases from V and 3 bases from J, with 10 bases in between. CDR3 bases: TGTGCCAGCACCCCGGAGCACTACGAGCAGTACTTC. Encoded protein: CASTPEHYEQYF.

The chain combines TRBV10-1 with TRBJ2-1; 8 bases match TRBD2. The CDR3 extends over 16 amino acids. Germline CDR1 WNHNN, CDR2 SYGVQD (reference sequence). The V gene end was trimmed by 5 bases and the J gene end by 0 bases; junction bases not matched to a gene: 6. The CDR3 spells CASSPAGGPSYNEQFF. The CDR3 nucleotides read TGCGCCAGCAGTCCTGCGGGGGGACCCTCCTACAATGAGCAGTTCTTC.